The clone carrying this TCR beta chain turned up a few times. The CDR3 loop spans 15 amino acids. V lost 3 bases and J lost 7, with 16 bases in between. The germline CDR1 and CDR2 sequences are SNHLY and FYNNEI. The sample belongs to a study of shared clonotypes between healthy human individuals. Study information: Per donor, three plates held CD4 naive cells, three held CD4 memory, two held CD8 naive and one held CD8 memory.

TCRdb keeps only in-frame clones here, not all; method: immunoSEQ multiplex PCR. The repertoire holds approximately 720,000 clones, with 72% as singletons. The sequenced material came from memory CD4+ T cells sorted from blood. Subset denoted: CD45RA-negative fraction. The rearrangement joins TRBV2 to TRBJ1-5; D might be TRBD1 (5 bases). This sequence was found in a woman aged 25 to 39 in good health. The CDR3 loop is CASSEISGLEQPQHF. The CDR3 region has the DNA TGTGCCAGCAGTGAGATTTCAGGGTTGGAACAGCCCCAGCATTTT. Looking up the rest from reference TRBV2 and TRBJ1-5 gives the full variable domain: EPEVTQTPSHQVTQMGQEVILRCVPISNHLYFYWYRQILGQKVEFLVSFYNNEISEKSEIFDDQFSVERPDGSNFTLKIRSTKLEDSAMYFCASSEISGLEQPQHFGDGTRLSIL.